The clone carrying this T cell receptor (beta chain) has a handful of counts. The CDR3 length is 15 residues. Germline-derived CDR1 and CDR2 are SEHNR and FQNEAQ (reference sequence). V was shortened by 4 bases and J by 3 bases, with 12 bases between the two germline ends. The sample originates from a study of blood T cell repertoires in COVID-19. Overall study: Samples came from the United States, Italy and Spain, spanning acute and convalescent COVID-19. T cells, B-cell-depleted T cells, or PBMCs provided the cDNA or gDNA that served as material.

As processed by the authors: The authors estimated nucleated cell counts from reference gene primer amplification. Only in-frame clones appear in the TCRdb table, and some are missing; sequencing was by immunoSEQ multiplex PCR. V and J calls and clone size are given by that table; D and trimming were obtained from the DNA. The data contain some 210,000 clones, about four fifths of them singletons. The TCR comes from a woman between 40 and 55 years old with acute or convalescent COVID-19. Sequenced: peripheral blood. This chain uses TRBV7-9 with TRBJ1-4; D not certain. The CDR3 DNA reads TGTGCCAGCAGCTCTCGTGGAGCCCCTAATGAAAAACTGTTTTTT. It is translated as CASSSRGAPNEKLFF. Based on the CDR3 plus reference TRBV7-9 and TRBJ1-4, the full variable domain is DTGVSQNPRHKITKRGQNVTFRCDPISEHNRLYWYRQTLGQGPEFLTYFQNEAQLEKSRLLSDRFSAERPKGSFSTLEIQRTEQGDSAMYLCASSSRGAPNEKLFFGSGTQLSVL.